This T cell receptor beta chain was sequenced during a study of control samples from healthy donors and cancer patients. Here immunoSEQ multiplex PCR was the method, and the copy in TCRdb shows in-frame clones only, minus some. The sample has over 110,000 clones, approximately 90% seen once. The specimen sequenced was blood. The clonotype comes from a woman in her 30s in good health.

CDR3 DNA: TGTGCCTGGAGTCCAGGGGCACACACTGAAGCTTTCTTT. Translated, it gives CAWSPGAHTEAFF. The chain carries TRBV30 and TRBJ1-1; possibly TRBD1 for D (6 bases). This CDR3 spans 13 amino acids. The V and J ends lost 2 bases and 3 bases respectively, with 10 bases between them. The germline V gene encodes CDR1 GTSNPN and CDR2 SVGIG (reference sequence).